This T cell receptor beta chain was sequenced during a study of CD8 T cells in Susac syndrome. V lost 0 bases and J lost 4; bases outside the gene matches: 4. This CDR3 spans 15 amino acids. The germline CDR1 and CDR2 sequences are KGHSH and LQKENI. 0.5 to 1 ug RNA was reverse transcribed with random hexamers. A multiplex approach, immunoSEQ multiplex PCR, amplified TCR beta CDR3 across 54 Vbeta and 13 Jbeta. TCRdb analysed the immunoSEQ multiplex PCR reads with MiXCR anew, one entry per CDR3 protein. The table lists 150,000 to 200,000 distinct CDR3 sequences, roughly 92% of them singletons. The sample comprised CD4+ T cells from PBMCs. This chain joins TRBV18 and TRBJ1-2; 8 bases agree with TRBD1. The clonotype was recovered from a human donor with multiple sclerosis. The CDR3 spells CASSPPVQGGYGYTF. CDR3 nucleotides: TGTGCCAGCTCACCACCCGTACAGGGGGGCTATGGCTACACCTTC.